This is a list of T cell receptor beta chains from one sample in a study of T cells in Graves' hyperthyroidism and ophthalmopathy. TCRdb re-called the multiplex PCR reads through MiXCR, storing one row per CDR3 protein. The table includes about 410,000 distinct CDR3 sequences, roughly 15% detected once. The sequenced sample was blood. The origin of the receptors is a man aged 18 to 30 with Graves' ophthalmopathy. Each CDR3 is given with its conserved first and last residue. A D gene is named only where the DNA matches it firmly. For some rows the clone size is stated as once, few or many, or as a class when expanded; others skip it.

d_call	v_call	j_call	clone_size	cdr3_aa	cdr3_nt
TRBD2	TRBV7-2	TRBJ2-3	.	CASSSRGSSGGFTDTQYF	TGTGCCAGCAGCTCCAGGGGGTCTAGCGGGGGCTTCACAGATACGCAGTATTTT
TRBD1	TRBV18	TRBJ1-5	many	CARPGQVFLENQPQHF	TGTGCCAGACCGGGACAGGTTTTCTTAGAGAATCAGCCCCAGCATTTT
TRBD2	TRBV30	TRBJ2-3	many	CAAELAGVTQYF	TGTGCCGCGGAACTAGCGGGAGTTACGCAGTATTTT
TRBD1	TRBV6-1	TRBJ1-1	many	CASSPRTGLNTEAFF	TGTGCCAGCAGTCCCCGGACAGGATTGAACACTGAAGCTTTCTTT
.	TRBV19	TRBJ2-3	few	CASSSTRTRGPDTQYF	TGTGCCAGTAGTTCGACGAGGACTCGGGGCCCTGATACGCAGTATTTT
.	TRBV28	TRBJ2-7	many	CATAIPREQYF	TGTGCCACCGCCATCCCGCGGGAGCAGTACTTC
.	TRBV20-1	TRBJ1-1	few	CSAAGQPGTEAFF	TGCAGTGCTGCGGGACAACCTGGGACTGAAGCTTTCTTT
TRBD1	TRBV7-2	TRBJ2-7	many	CASSWGQGAQEQYF	TGTGCCAGCAGCTGGGGACAGGGGGCGCAAGAGCAGTACTTC
TRBD2	TRBV10-3	TRBJ2-7	few	CAISGRIPGGPYEQYF	TGTGCCATCAGCGGGAGGATTCCGGGAGGGCCTTACGAGCAGTACTTC
TRBD1	TRBV4-3	TRBJ2-2	few	CASSQGQGLLPGELFF	TGCGCCAGCAGCCAGGGACAGGGGCTGTTGCCCGGGGAGCTGTTTTTT
TRBD2	TRBV12-3/TRBV12-4	TRBJ2-5	.	CASSLGLAGGFGDF	TGTGCCAGCAGTTTGGGGCTAGCGGGGGGGTTTGGGGACTTC
.	TRBV29-1	TRBJ1-1	many	CSVPGQGPFEAFF	TGCAGCGTTCCGGGACAAGGACCCTTTGAAGCTTTCTTT
.	TRBV4-1	TRBJ2-1	few	CASSQGSGLGYNEQFF	TGCGCCAGCAGCCAAGGATCGGGTTTAGGGTACAATGAGCAGTTCTTC
.	TRBV12-3/TRBV12-4	TRBJ2-4	.	CASSPGGTAKNVQYF	TGTGCCAGCAGCCCGGGGGGCACAGCCAAAAACGTTCAGTACTTC
TRBD1	TRBV12-3/TRBV12-4	TRBJ1-1	few	CASSPGGRGHTEAFF	TGTGCCAGCAGTCCAGGGGGCAGGGGTCACACTGAAGCTTTCTTT
.	TRBV14	TRBJ1-2	.	CASSQATVGYGYTF	TGTGCCAGCAGCCAAGCCACGGTTGGCTATGGCTACACCTTC
.	TRBV18	TRBJ2-3	many	CASSRRTVTDTQYF	TGTGCCAGCTCCCGGCGCACAGTTACAGATACGCAGTATTTT
.	TRBV12-3/TRBV12-4	TRBJ2-7	.	CASSRTHLVHEQYF	TGTGCCAGCAGCCGCACCCATCTAGTCCACGAGCAGTACTTC
TRBD2	TRBV3-1	TRBJ2-5	many	CASSQVASGSQTQYF	TGTGCCAGCAGCCAAGTGGCTAGCGGGAGTCAGACCCAGTACTTC
TRBD2	TRBV5-1	TRBJ2-5	many	CASSYGLAAETQYF	TGCGCCAGCAGCTACGGACTAGCAGCAGAGACCCAGTACTTC
.	TRBV7-2	TRBJ1-4	few	CASSLGGGGPRGEKLFF	TGTGCCAGCAGCTTAGGGGGGGGAGGCCCGAGGGGTGAAAAACTGTTTTTT
TRBD2	TRBV4-2	TRBJ2-3	few	CASSHPSGGISDTQYF	TGTGCCAGCAGCCATCCTAGCGGGGGGATCTCAGATACGCAGTATTTT
.	TRBV4-1	TRBJ1-1	few	CASSRREGDTEAFF	TGCGCCAGCAGCCGTCGGGAGGGGGACACTGAAGCTTTCTTT
.	TRBV5-8	TRBJ1-2	.	CASSSTENYGYTF	TGTGCCAGCAGCTCGACAGAGAACTATGGCTACACCTTC
.	TRBV12-3/TRBV12-4	TRBJ2-2	once	CASGSSSTGELFF	TGTGCCAGCGGGTCGTCTTCCACCGGGGAGCTGTTTTTT
.	TRBV30	TRBJ1-2	.	CAWSVGGITYGYTF	TGTGCCTGGAGTGTGGGGGGGATCACCTATGGCTACACCTTC
.	TRBV3-1	TRBJ2-7	.	CTSSQLGVSYEQYF	TGTACCAGCAGCCAACTGGGGGTCTCCTACGAGCAGTACTTC
.	TRBV3-1	TRBJ2-7	many	CASSQAGTHSYEQYF	TGTGCCAGCAGCCAAGCCGGGACACACTCCTACGAGCAGTACTTC
TRBD2	TRBV20-1	TRBJ2-1	.	CSARGGEQFF	TGCAGTGCTAGGGGGGGGGAGCAGTTCTTC
TRBD2	TRBV18	TRBJ2-4	many	CASSPAGEHIQYF	TGTGCCAGCTCCCCAGCGGGAGAGCACATTCAGTACTTC
.	TRBV10-1	TRBJ2-2	.	CASSEDGGLTRELFF	TGCGCCAGCAGTGAGGACGGGGGACTTACCCGGGAGCTGTTTTTT
.	TRBV4-2	TRBJ2-1	.	CASSQVQGPQYIDEQFF	TGTGCCAGCAGCCAAGTGCAGGGACCCCAATACATCGATGAGCAGTTCTTC
.	TRBV19	TRBJ2-7	few	CASSISGAGSYEQYF	TGTGCCAGTAGTATATCTGGGGCCGGCTCCTACGAGCAGTACTTC
.	TRBV2	TRBJ2-3	many	CASNRGTDTQYF	TGTGCCAGCAATCGGGGGACAGATACGCAGTATTTT
.	TRBV19	TRBJ1-5	few	CASSIVRGLLNQPQHF	TGTGCCAGTAGTATAGTCAGGGGACTACTCAATCAGCCCCAGCATTTT
TRBD2	TRBV3-1	TRBJ2-2	few	CASRTSGGSGELFF	TGTGCCAGCAGGACTAGCGGGGGGTCCGGGGAGCTGTTTTTT
TRBD1	TRBV6-1	TRBJ1-1	many	CATSGTGVQNTEAFF	TGTGCCACCTCCGGGACAGGGGTCCAAAACACTGAAGCTTTCTTT
TRBD2	TRBV27	TRBJ2-2	.	CASSRAGLAGLNTGELFF	TGTGCCAGCAGCCGAGCGGGACTAGCGGGATTGAACACCGGGGAGCTGTTTTTT
.	TRBV10-1	TRBJ2-3	few	CASSEQGAKAGPRTDTQYF	TGCGCCAGCAGTGAGCAGGGGGCTAAAGCGGGACCCCGCACAGATACGCAGTATTTT
.	TRBV24-1	TRBJ2-2	many	CATSVGNTGELFF	TGTGCCACCAGTGTAGGCAACACCGGGGAGCTGTTTTTT
.	TRBV27	TRBJ2-1	many	CASSLYSHLNEQFF	TGTGCCAGCAGTTTATACAGCCACCTCAATGAGCAGTTCTTC
.	TRBV6-1	TRBJ1-4	few	CASRQSNEKLFF	TGTGCCAGCAGGCAGAGTAATGAAAAACTGTTTTTT
TRBD1	TRBV18	TRBJ2-5	.	CASSPLEGAGETQYF	TGTGCCAGCTCACCACTTGAGGGGGCGGGAGAGACCCAGTACTTC
TRBD2	TRBV5-1	TRBJ2-3	many	CASSWRLADPQYF	TGCGCCAGCAGCTGGAGACTAGCGGACCCGCAGTATTTT
TRBD2	TRBV20-1	TRBJ2-1	many	CSARLAGAKEQFF	TGCAGTGCTAGATTAGCGGGGGCGAAAGAGCAGTTCTTC
.	TRBV19	TRBJ2-1	many	CASSQNPMKISYNEQFF	TGTGCCAGTAGTCAAAACCCCATGAAAATCTCCTACAATGAGCAGTTCTTC
.	TRBV30	TRBJ1-5	many	CAWGSSNQPQHF	TGTGCCTGGGGCTCTAGCAATCAGCCCCAGCATTTT
.	TRBV27	TRBJ2-2	.	CASRDWGETGELFF	TGTGCCAGCCGCGATTGGGGAGAAACCGGGGAGCTGTTTTTT
.	TRBV19	TRBJ1-2	few	CASSVGTARGYTF	TGTGCCAGTAGCGTCGGGACGGCTAGGGGCTACACCTTC
TRBD1	TRBV12-3/TRBV12-4	TRBJ2-3	many	CAANRQGITDTQYF	TGTGCCGCTAATCGACAGGGGATCACAGATACGCAGTATTTT
TRBD2	TRBV7-9	TRBJ2-1	many	CASSLGQGLPYNEQFF	TGTGCCAGCAGCTTAGGTCAGGGACTACCCTACAATGAGCAGTTCTTC